Included here is one T cell receptor beta chain sequence, with context. These data originate in a study of blood T cell repertoires in COVID-19. For the study at large: The United States, Italy and Spain provided the acute and convalescent COVID-19 samples.

Ages ranged from about 18 to 90 years, with residence in 24 US areas. Clinical histories supplied by participants themselves formed the basis of cohort assignment. In the study's own analysis: By means of reference gene primer amplification, nucleated cell counts were estimated. The protocol was immunoSEQ multiplex PCR, while the TCRdb copy is restricted to in-frame clones and leaves out a portion. D and trimming come from the DNA, and the V and J calls and clone size come from that table. The table lists a few hundred thousand clones, just under 90% of them singletons. Sequencing was done on a sample of PBMCs or T cells enriched from blood (not recorded which). The sequence was collected from a woman aged 55-69 years who had recovered from COVID-19.

CDR3 sequence (DNA): TGCGCCAGCAGCTTTGAGGGGGGGCCTGGAGATACGCAGTATTTT. Translating it yields CASSFEGGPGDTQYF. The chain is built from TRBV5-1 and TRBJ2-3, with D perhaps matching TRBD2 (7 bases). Per germline, CDR1 SGHRS and CDR2 YFSETQ. V was clipped by 2 bases and J by 5 bases, with 15 bases between them. The length of the CDR3 is 15 residues.